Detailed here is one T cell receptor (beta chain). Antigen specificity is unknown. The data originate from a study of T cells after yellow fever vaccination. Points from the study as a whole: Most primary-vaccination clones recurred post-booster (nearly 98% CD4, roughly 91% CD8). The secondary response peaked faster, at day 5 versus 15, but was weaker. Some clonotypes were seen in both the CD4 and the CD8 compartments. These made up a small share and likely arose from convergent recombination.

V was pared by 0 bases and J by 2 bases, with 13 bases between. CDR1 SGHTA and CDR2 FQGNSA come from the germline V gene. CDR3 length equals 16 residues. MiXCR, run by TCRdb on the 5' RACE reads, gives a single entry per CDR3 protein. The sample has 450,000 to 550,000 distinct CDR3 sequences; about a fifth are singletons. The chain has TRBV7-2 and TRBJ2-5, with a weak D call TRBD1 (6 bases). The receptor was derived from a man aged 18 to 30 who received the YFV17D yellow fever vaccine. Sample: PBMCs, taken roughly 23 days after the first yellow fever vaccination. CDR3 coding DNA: TGTGCCAGCAGCTTAGCCTCGACAGGCGTTCAAGAGACCCAGTACTTC. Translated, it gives CASSLASTGVQETQYF.